This TCR beta chain was retrieved from a study of T-cell reconstitution after alpha-beta-depleted transplantation in children. Worth noting for this clonotype: Its cognate antigen is unknown.

TCRbeta library construction was performed incorporating unique molecular identifiers. TCRdb itself ran the PCR reads through MiXCR, one entry per CDR3 protein. The table shows 700,000 to 850,000 distinct CDR3 sequences, with 16% occurring only once. Study conclusions and caveats: A year had passed since transplant, and T-cell counts and diversity by then came mostly from newly produced T cells. There were reportedly several hundred expanded graft clones from which alpha-beta T cells came about two months after transplant. Recipient T cells and thymic progenitors that survived were the source of the high TCRbeta diversity seen at day 60 in some patients.

The CDR3 is made up of 13 amino acids. The V gene's germline CDR1 is DFQATT and CDR2 SNEGSKA (reference sequence). V shed 6 bases, J shed 6 bases, and the junction held 10 bases outside the gene matches. The sequence was obtained from a male patient aged 10 to 17 who had a stem cell transplant for acute lymphoblastic leukemia, so the T cells may come from the graft donor. This sequence joins TRBV20-1 and TRBJ1-2, with 7 bases identical to TRBD1. The sequenced sample was PBMCs, mostly from graft donor cells, obtained 360 days after TCRalphabeta/CD19-depleted stem cell transplant. The CDR3 sequence: CSASPGGRNGYTF. CDR3 nucleotides: TGCAGTGCCAGCCCAGGGGGGCGGAATGGCTACACCTTC.